The 16 T cell receptor beta chains in this list originate from one sample, sequenced in a study of T cell changes during pregnancy in multiple sclerosis. Measured with immunoSEQ multiplex PCR; TCRdb has only the in-frame clones, and not every one. The repertoire holds over 50,000 clones, about 87% seen once, with 5.3% in the top ten. Sequenced input: peripheral blood from another person, used as feeder cells. The receptors were sampled from a human donor whose cells served as feeder cells for cultures in a pregnancy study.

The J gene is TRBJ1-1, the V gene TRBV27; D possibly corresponds to TRBD1 (5 bases). V was cut by 6 bases and J by 8 bases, with 25 bases left in between. Per germline, CDR1 MNHEY and CDR2 SMNVEV (reference sequence). The CDR3 is 16 residues long. CDR3 protein: CASSPIGVGTKEEAFF. DNA of the CDR3: TGTGCCAGCAGCCCTATCGGGGTTGGGACTAAAGAGGAAGCTTTCTTT.

V and J are TRBV5-1 and TRBJ1-1, with D possibly matching TRBD1 (5 bases). The germline gives CDR1 SGHRS, CDR2 YFSETQ. The CDR3 covers 14 residues. The germline V and J ends were trimmed by 4 bases and 0 bases, with 10 bases remaining between them. The CDR3, as DNA: TGCGCCAGCAGCCCCAGGGAGATGAACACTGAAGCTTTCTTT. This gives the protein CASSPREMNTEAFF.

The chain's CDR3 is CASSYGGRAYSPLHF. The CDR3 DNA reads TGTGCCAGCAGTTATGGGGGCAGGGCCTACTCACCCCTCCACTTT. The J gene is TRBJ1-6, the V gene TRBV6-5, with D maybe TRBD1 (6 bases). This CDR3 is built from 15 residues. V was pared by 3 bases and J by 10 bases, with 16 bases between. The germline V gene encodes CDR1 MNHEY and CDR2 SVGAGI.

This clone was seen once. The chain recombines TRBV4-3 with TRBJ1-2; D is uncertain. The CDR3 runs to 14 residues. The V end lost 4 bases, the J end lost 4 bases, and 13 bases lay between the germline ends. In germline, CDR1 is LGHNA, CDR2 YSLEER. Here the CDR3 DNA reads TGCGCCAGCAGCCCGGAGGTCTACTTCTATGGCTACACCTTC. Protein sequence: CASSPEVYFYGYTF.

This clone was observed a single time. The chain has TRBV6-5 and TRBJ2-2, with D perhaps TRBD1 (6 bases). The CDR3 length is 14 residues. CDR1 is MNHEY, CDR2 SVGAGI, per germline. Trimming took 5 bases from V and 3 from J, leaving 10 bases between them. DNA for the CDR3: TGTGCCAGCAGTCACGGGACACACACCGGGGAGCTGTTTTTT. Protein sequence: CASSHGTHTGELFF.

The rearrangement uses TRBV5-8 and TRBJ2-7; D uncertain. CDR3 length equals 11 residues. Deletions cut 2 bases from V and 1 base from J, with 1 base between. Germline V lookup: CDR1 SGHTS, CDR2 YDEGEE. CDR3 sequence (DNA): TGTGCCAGCAGCTTTTCCTACGAGCAGTACTTC. As protein: CASSFSYEQYF.

The chain links TRBV27 to TRBJ1-4; D possibly corresponds to TRBD1 (5 bases). V was clipped by 4 bases and J by 4 bases, with 13 bases between them. This CDR3 contains 15 residues. The germline V gene encodes CDR1 MNHEY and CDR2 SMNVEV (reference sequence). The CDR3 sequence is CASSSRDLGNEKLFF. In DNA form, the CDR3 reads TGTGCCAGCAGTTCAAGGGACTTGGGTAATGAAAAACTGTTTTTT.

V is TRBV30 and J is TRBJ2-1; no definite D call. Between the trimmed V and J ends, which lost 0 bases and 1 base, there was a span of 10 bases. CDR1 is GTSNPN and CDR2 is SVGIG in the germline V gene (reference sequence). The CDR3 sequence is 15 residues long. CDR3 sequence (DNA): TGTGCCTGGAGTGTAGGCCTCGGGTCCTACAATGAGCAGTTCTTC. It encodes CAWSVGLGSYNEQFF.

CDR3 sequence: CASSQDTISSGANVLTF. The CDR3 DNA sequence: TGCGCCAGCAGCCAAGATACCATATCGTCTGGGGCCAACGTCCTGACTTTC. The chain couples TRBV4-3 to TRBJ2-6; D is unclear. Trimming pared 0 bases from V and 1 base from J, leaving 10 bases between. From germline, CDR1 is LGHNA and CDR2 YSLEER. CDR3 length: 17 residues.

As to this clone: Because it lacks the conserved phenylalanine or tryptophan at the end, this CDR3 is likely a read error. Because the CDR3's place on the DNA is in doubt, the DNA is left out and the CDR3 is given as listed by TCRdb. The J gene is TRBJ1-3, the V gene TRBV4-3. Germline loops: CDR1 LGHNA, CDR2 YSLEER. With termini counted, the CDR3 has 8 amino acids. The CDR3 loop reads CASSLAWG.

V usage is TRBV11-3 and J usage is TRBJ2-1; 9 nucleotides agree with TRBD2. This CDR3 comprises 15 residues. J was trimmed by 4 bases and V by 3 bases; bases with no gene match: 4. The germline V gene has CDR1 SGHNT and CDR2 YENEEA. CDR3 nucleotides: TGTGCCAGCAGCTTGGGTCTAGCGGGGTACAATGAGCAGTTCTTC. Encoded protein: CASSLGLAGYNEQFF.

The chain couples TRBV9 to TRBJ2-2; possible D gene TRBD2, 7 bases. From germline, CDR1 is SGDLS and CDR2 YYNGEE. V was shortened by 0 bases and J by 1 base, with 10 bases between the two germline ends. There are 16 residues in the CDR3. This chain's CDR3 is CASSVVGGGNTGELFF. DNA for the CDR3: TGTGCCAGCAGCGTAGTGGGAGGGGGGAACACCGGGGAGCTGTTTTTT.

This rearrangement joins TRBV29-1 to TRBJ2-6; tentatively, D is TRBD1 or TRBD2 (5 bases each). V was shortened by 7 bases and J by 2 bases, with 12 bases between the two germline ends. CDR1 is SQVTM and CDR2 is ANQGSEA in the germline V gene. This CDR3 spans 14 amino acids. CDR3 sequence reads: CSAAGSAGANVLTF. Written as DNA, the CDR3 is TGCAGCGCCGCAGGGAGTGCTGGGGCCAACGTCCTGACTTTC.

This sequence joins TRBV7-8 and TRBJ2-1; D unresolved. Trimming left V 2 bases short and J 5 bases short, with 10 bases between. Germline V gene data show CDR1 as SGHVS and CDR2 as FQNEAQ. The CDR3 contains 14 residues. The CDR3, as DNA: TGTGCCAGCAGCTTATCGATTAGAGACAATGAGCAGTTCTTC. Translating gives CASSLSIRDNEQFF.

The sample holds a few counts of this clone. CDR3 coding DNA: TGTGCCGGTCACAGGGACCCTCAAGAGACCCAGTACTTC. Encoded protein: CAGHRDPQETQYF. The chain is built from TRBV2 and TRBJ2-5, with D tentatively TRBD1 (6 bases). V gave up 11 bases and J gave up 2 bases, with 15 bases separating them. The CDR3 extends over 13 amino acids. In germline, CDR1 is SNHLY, CDR2 FYNNEI.

The V call is TRBV5-6, the J call TRBJ2-3; 8 bases are a match to TRBD2. The ends lost 4 bases at V and 2 bases at J; junction bases unmatched: 6. The CDR3 extends over 15 amino acids. CDR1 and CDR2 from the germline V gene are SGHDT and YYEEEE. The CDR3 DNA reads as TGTGCCAGCAGCCCGTTAGCGGGACCCACAGATACGCAGTATTTT. Amino acid sequence: CASSPLAGPTDTQYF.